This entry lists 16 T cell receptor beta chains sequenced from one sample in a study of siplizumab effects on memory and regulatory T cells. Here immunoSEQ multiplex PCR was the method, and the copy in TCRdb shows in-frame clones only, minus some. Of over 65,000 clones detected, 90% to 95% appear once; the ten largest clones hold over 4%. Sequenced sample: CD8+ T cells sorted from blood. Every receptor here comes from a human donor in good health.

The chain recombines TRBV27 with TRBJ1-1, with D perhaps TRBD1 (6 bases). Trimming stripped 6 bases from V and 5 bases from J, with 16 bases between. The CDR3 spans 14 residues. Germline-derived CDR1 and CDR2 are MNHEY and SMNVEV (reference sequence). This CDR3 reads CASSIGGSGTEAFF. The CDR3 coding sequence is TGTGCCAGCAGCATAGGGGGGAGTGGAACTGAAGCTTTCTTT.

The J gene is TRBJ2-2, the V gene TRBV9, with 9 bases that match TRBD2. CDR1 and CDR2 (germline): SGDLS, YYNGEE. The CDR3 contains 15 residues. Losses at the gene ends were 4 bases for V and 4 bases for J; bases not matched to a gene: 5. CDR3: CASSPAGGVTGELFF. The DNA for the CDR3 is TGTGCCAGCAGCCCAGCGGGGGGTGTCACCGGGGAGCTGTTTTTT.

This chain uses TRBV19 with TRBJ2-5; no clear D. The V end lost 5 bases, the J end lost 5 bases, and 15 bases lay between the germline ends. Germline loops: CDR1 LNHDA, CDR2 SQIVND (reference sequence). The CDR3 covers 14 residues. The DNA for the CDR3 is TGTGCCAGTAGTGGGCAGTTCCAAGGGGAGACCCAGTACTTC. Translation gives CASSGQFQGETQYF.

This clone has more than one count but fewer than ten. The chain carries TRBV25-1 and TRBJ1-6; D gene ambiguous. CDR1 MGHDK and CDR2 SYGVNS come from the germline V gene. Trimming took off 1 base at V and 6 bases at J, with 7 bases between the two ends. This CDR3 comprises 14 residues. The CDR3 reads CASSEWDANSPLHF. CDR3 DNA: TGTGCCAGCAGTGAATGGGATGCTAATTCACCCCTCCACTTT.

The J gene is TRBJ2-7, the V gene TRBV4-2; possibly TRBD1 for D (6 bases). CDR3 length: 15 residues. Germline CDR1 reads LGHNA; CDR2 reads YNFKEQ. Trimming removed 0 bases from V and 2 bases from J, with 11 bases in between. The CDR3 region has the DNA TGTGCCAGCAGCCAAGATGGGGGCACAACCTACGAGCAGTACTTC. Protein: CASSQDGGTTYEQYF.

The CDR3 region has the DNA TGTGCCAGCAGCGCCCCGAGCGGGACAGGGGTCTACGAGCAGTACTTC. This codes for CASSAPSGTGVYEQYF. The J gene is TRBJ2-7, the V gene TRBV9, with 10 nucleotides matching TRBD1. In germline, CDR1 is SGDLS, CDR2 YYNGEE. CDR3 length: 16 amino acids. V was pared by 3 bases and J by 3 bases, with 9 bases of the junction left unmatched.

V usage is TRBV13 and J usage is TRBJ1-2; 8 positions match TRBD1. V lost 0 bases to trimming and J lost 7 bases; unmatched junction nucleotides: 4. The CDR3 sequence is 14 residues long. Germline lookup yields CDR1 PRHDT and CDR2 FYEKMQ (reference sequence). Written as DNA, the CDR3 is TGTGCCAGCAGCTTAGGCAGGGGGCTTCGTGGCTACACCTTC. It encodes CASSLGRGLRGYTF.

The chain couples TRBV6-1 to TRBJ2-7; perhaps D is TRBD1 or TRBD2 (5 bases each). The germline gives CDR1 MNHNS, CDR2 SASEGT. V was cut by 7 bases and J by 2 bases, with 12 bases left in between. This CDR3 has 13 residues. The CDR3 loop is CASTTGPTYEQYF. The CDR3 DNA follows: TGTGCCAGCACGACGGGACCTACCTACGAGCAGTACTTC.

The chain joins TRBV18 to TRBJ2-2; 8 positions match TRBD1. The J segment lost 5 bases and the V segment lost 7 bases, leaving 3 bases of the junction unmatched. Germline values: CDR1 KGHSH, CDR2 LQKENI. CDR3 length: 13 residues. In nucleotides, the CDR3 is TGTGCCAGCTTCCAGGGGGCGACCGGGGAGCTGTTTTTT. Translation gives CASFQGATGELFF. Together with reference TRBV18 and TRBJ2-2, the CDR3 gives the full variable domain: NAGVMQNPRHLVRRRGQEARLRCSPMKGHSHVYWYRQLPEEGLKFMVYLQKENIIDESGMPKERFSAEFPKEGPSILRIQQVVRGDSAAYFCASFQGATGELFFGEGSRLTVL.

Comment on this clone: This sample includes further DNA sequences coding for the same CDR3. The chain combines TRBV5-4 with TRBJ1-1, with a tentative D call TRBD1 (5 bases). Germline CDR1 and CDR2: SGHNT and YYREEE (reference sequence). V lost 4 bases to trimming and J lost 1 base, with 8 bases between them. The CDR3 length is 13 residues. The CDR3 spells CASSPGQNTEAFF. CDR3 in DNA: TGTGCCAGCAGCCCTGGACAGAACACTGAAGCTTTCTTT.

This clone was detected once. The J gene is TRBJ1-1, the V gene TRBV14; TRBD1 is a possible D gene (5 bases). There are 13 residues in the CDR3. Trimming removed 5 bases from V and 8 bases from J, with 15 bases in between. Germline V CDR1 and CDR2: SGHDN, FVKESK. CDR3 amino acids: CASSYHTGTEAFF. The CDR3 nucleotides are TGTGCCAGCAGCTATCACACCGGGACGGAAGCTTTCTTT.

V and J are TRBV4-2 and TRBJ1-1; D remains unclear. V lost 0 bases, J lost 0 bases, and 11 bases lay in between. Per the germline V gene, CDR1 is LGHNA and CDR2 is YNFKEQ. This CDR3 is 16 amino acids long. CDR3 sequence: CASSQDQATLNTEAFF. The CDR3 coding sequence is TGTGCCAGCAGCCAAGACCAGGCTACCTTGAACACTGAAGCTTTCTTT.

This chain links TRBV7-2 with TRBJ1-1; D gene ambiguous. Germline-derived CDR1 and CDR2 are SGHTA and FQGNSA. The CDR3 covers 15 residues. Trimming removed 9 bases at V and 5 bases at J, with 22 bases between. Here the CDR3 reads CARAPNFRGVTEAFF. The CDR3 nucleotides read TGTGCCAGGGCCCCCAATTTCCGCGGGGTTACTGAAGCTTTCTTT.

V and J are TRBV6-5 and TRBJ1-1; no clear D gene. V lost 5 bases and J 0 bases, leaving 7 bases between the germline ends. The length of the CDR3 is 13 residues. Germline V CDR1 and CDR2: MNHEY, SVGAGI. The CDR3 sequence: CASSNTLNTEAFF. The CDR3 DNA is TGTGCCAGCAGTAACACCTTGAACACTGAAGCTTTCTTT.

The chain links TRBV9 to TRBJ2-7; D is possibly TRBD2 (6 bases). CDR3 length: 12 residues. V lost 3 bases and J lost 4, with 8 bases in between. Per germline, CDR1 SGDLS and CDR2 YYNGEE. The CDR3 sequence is CASSGGEYEQYF. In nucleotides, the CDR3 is TGTGCCAGCAGCGGGGGGGAATACGAGCAGTACTTC.

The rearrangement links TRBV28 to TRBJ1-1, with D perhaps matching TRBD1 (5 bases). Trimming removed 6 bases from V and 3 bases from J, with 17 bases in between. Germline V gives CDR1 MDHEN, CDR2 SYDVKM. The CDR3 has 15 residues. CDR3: CASRTLPQGYTEAFF. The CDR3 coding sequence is TGTGCCAGCAGAACACTCCCCCAGGGATACACTGAAGCTTTCTTT.